Listed here are 8 T cell receptor beta chains from one sample, sequenced in a study of T cell repertoires in cytomegalovirus infection. TCRdb re-called the reads with MiXCR, one entry per CDR3 protein. This sample has 200,000 to 300,000 distinct CDR3 sequences, with 9.1% found just once. Sequencing was carried out using PBMCs. These receptors were taken from a human donor in good health (CMV status not recorded). Some clones in this sample may be carry-over from other donors' samples.

The V call is TRBV12-3 or TRBV12-4, the J call TRBJ2-7; 7 positions agree with TRBD1. J was trimmed by 6 bases and V by 6 bases; bases with no gene match: 14. This CDR3 is built from 15 residues. CDR3 nucleotide sequence: TGTGCCAGCAGCCGCAGGGGGTTGGGCGGAGGCGAGCAGTACTTC. Translation: CASSRRGLGGGEQYF.

The rearrangement uses TRBV28 and TRBJ1-5; tentative D call: TRBD1 (6 bases). Per the germline V gene, CDR1 is MDHEN and CDR2 is SYDVKM. The CDR3 extends over 17 amino acids. V was shortened by 5 bases and J by 0 bases, with 17 bases between the two germline ends. The CDR3 sequence is CASSISRDNYSNQPQHF. The CDR3 DNA reads as TGTGCCAGCAGTATCTCCCGGGACAATTATAGCAATCAGCCCCAGCATTTT. The full variable domain, rest sourced from reference TRBV28 and TRBJ1-5, is DVKVTQSSRYLVKRTGEKVFLECVQDMDHENMFWYRQDPGLGLRLIYFSYDVKMKEKGDIPEGYSVSREKKERFSLILESASTNQTSMYLCASSISRDNYSNQPQHFGDGTRLSIL.

There are a few counts of this clonotype. The chain uses TRBV7-9 and TRBJ1-6; TRBD1 might be the D (5 bases). This CDR3 spans 17 amino acids. With 3 bases removed from V and 0 bases from J, the gap between germline ends came to 12 bases. Per the germline V gene, CDR1 is SEHNR and CDR2 is FQNEAQ (reference sequence). CDR3 sequence reads: CASSFLGDGSYNSPLHF. The CDR3 DNA is TGTGCCAGCAGCTTTTTAGGGGACGGCTCCTATAATTCACCCCTCCACTTT.

At least ten counts were recorded for this clonotype. This chain links TRBV12-3 or TRBV12-4 with TRBJ2-7, with D possibly matching TRBD1 (5 bases). This CDR3 is 15 amino acids long. Trimming took off 5 bases at V and 3 bases at J, with 17 bases between the two ends. The CDR3 region is CASSLRAGFGYEQYF. The CDR3 coding sequence is TGTGCCAGCAGTCTCAGGGCCGGATTTGGCTACGAGCAGTACTTC.

This clonotype appeared many times. CDR3 region: CSVERGGRPEKLFF. The CDR3 nucleotides read TGCAGCGTTGAAAGAGGGGGACGGCCTGAAAAACTGTTTTTT. The chain is built from TRBV29-1 and TRBJ1-4; D possibly corresponds to TRBD1 (6 bases). V was trimmed by 2 bases and J by 7 bases, leaving 14 bases between them. Germline CDR1 and CDR2: SQVTM and ANQGSEA. This CDR3 has 14 amino acids.

V gene TRBV19 combines with J gene TRBJ2-2; D is perhaps TRBD2 (6 bases). The CDR3 length is 13 residues. The germline CDR1 and CDR2 sequences are LNHDA and SQIVND (reference sequence). The V and J ends lost 4 bases and 7 bases respectively, with 10 bases between them. In DNA, the CDR3 is TGTGCCAGTAGTAGCGGGGATGTCGGGGAGCTGTTTTTT. Its translation: CASSSGDVGELFF.

The chain is built from TRBV7-9 and TRBJ2-7; D gene unclear. This CDR3 has 13 residues. CDR1 and CDR2 (germline): SEHNR, FQNEAQ (reference sequence). Trimming pared 1 base from V and 7 bases from J, leaving 11 bases between. The CDR3 reads CASSLGSGGEQYF. As DNA, the CDR3 is TGTGCCAGCAGCTTAGGGAGTGGCGGAGAGCAGTACTTC.

This clonotype was counted at least ten times. The rearrangement joins TRBV12-3 or TRBV12-4 to TRBJ1-1; D gene unclear. Trimming shortened V by 5 bases and J by 6 bases, and 10 bases separated the two germline ends. This CDR3 is 12 amino acids long. The CDR3 protein is CASSPDGPEAFF. The DNA of the CDR3 is TGTGCCAGCAGTCCTGATGGACCTGAAGCTTTCTTT.